Reported below is one TCR beta chain. Its antigen is as yet unknown. This CDR3 has 16 amino acids. Germline assignment: CDR1 SEHNR and CDR2 FQNEAQ (reference sequence). Trimming cost V 5 bases and J 1 base; bases outside gene matches: 3. PCR employed 60 Vbeta and 13 Jbeta primers. Data came from immunoSEQ multiplex PCR; TCRdb stores just in-frame clones and leaves some out. This sample's table has 150,000 to 200,000 clones. The data originate from a study of cytomegalovirus exposure and HLA in healthy donors. Study-wide results and caveats: TCR beta V- and J-gene trimming was later associated with a missense DCLRE1C variant. For most TCR beta V segments, an earlier analysis put the productive rate at about 87% or about 30% of the time. CMV serostatus was the sole immune exposure information available.

The TCR originated in a woman in her sixties or seventies in good health and CMV-seronegative. V usage is TRBV7-9 and J usage is TRBJ2-1; the match to TRBD2 covers 12 bases. The sample consisted of PBMCs. This CDR3 reads CASSPLAGGSYNEQFF. Written as DNA, the CDR3 is TGTGCCAGCAGCCCGCTAGCGGGAGGGTCCTACAATGAGCAGTTCTTC.